This entry lists 14 T cell receptor beta chains sequenced from one sample in a study of blood T cell repertoires in COVID-19. TCRdb's table, derived via immunoSEQ multiplex PCR, lists solely in-frame clones and lacks some. The repertoire holds tens of thousands of clones, with about 83% as singletons. The source material was peripheral blood. The receptors here all came from a woman in her seventies with acute or convalescent COVID-19.

The chain carries TRBV2 and TRBJ2-1, with 9 bases fitting TRBD1. Germline CDR1 SNHLY, CDR2 FYNNEI. The CDR3 is 16 amino acids. The ends lost 1 base at V and 3 bases at J; junction bases unmatched: 4. The CDR3 loop is CASSEGGQGIYNEQFF. CDR3 bases: TGTGCCAGCAGTGAAGGGGGACAGGGTATCTACAATGAGCAGTTCTTC.

This clone came up a few times. The V call is TRBV5-6, the J call TRBJ1-1; D may be TRBD1 (5 bases). Between the trimmed V and J ends, which lost 2 bases and 1 base, there was a span of 15 bases. CDR3 size: 16 residues. Germline V gene lookup returns CDR1 SGHDT and CDR2 YYEEEE. The CDR3 sequence: CASSLFRDPANTEAFF. The CDR3 region has the DNA TGTGCCAGCAGCTTATTCAGGGATCCCGCGAACACTGAAGCTTTCTTT.

This clone has only a few counts. The chain joins TRBV7-9 to TRBJ2-1; no clear D. V dropped 0 bases and J dropped 6 bases, with 6 bases sitting between them. CDR1 SEHNR and CDR2 FQNEAQ come from the germline V gene (reference sequence). The CDR3 extends over 13 amino acids. CDR3 sequence reads: CASSLAGANEQFF. The CDR3 bases are TGTGCCAGCAGCTTAGCTGGAGCCAATGAGCAGTTCTTC.

This chain links TRBV27 with TRBJ2-3; 11 positions match TRBD2. Germline V CDR1 and CDR2: MNHEY, SMNVEV (reference sequence). The CDR3 totals 15 residues. Losses at the gene ends were 7 bases for V and 0 bases for J; bases not matched to a gene: 3. The CDR3 loop is CASIGTSGSTDTQYF. Written as DNA, the CDR3 is TGTGCCAGCATCGGGACTAGCGGAAGCACAGATACGCAGTATTTT.

The CDR3 region is CASSWDRGSSYEQYV. The CDR3 DNA is TGTGCCAGCAGCTGGGACAGGGGGTCTTCTTACGAGCAGTACGTC. The rearrangement links TRBV5-4 to TRBJ2-7, with 11 bases identical to TRBD1. The CDR3 consists of 15 residues. From germline, CDR1 is SGHNT and CDR2 YYREEE (reference sequence). After removal of 3 bases from V and 4 bases from J, the junction contained 6 bases not matched to a gene.

The chain carries TRBV5-6 and TRBJ2-3, with a tentative D call TRBD2 (5 bases). Germline V CDR1 and CDR2: SGHDT, YYEEEE. V gave up 1 base and J gave up 1 base, with 13 bases separating them. The CDR3 loop spans 16 amino acids. CDR3 amino acids: CASSLQSGSGTDTQYF. DNA for the CDR3: TGTGCCAGCAGCTTGCAATCGGGGTCGGGCACAGATACGCAGTATTTT.

This chain links TRBV5-6 with TRBJ1-6; 10 bases are a match to TRBD1. J lost 6 bases, V lost 4 bases, and 13 bases had no gene match. The germline gives CDR1 SGHDT, CDR2 YYEEEE. The CDR3 spans 18 residues. This chain's CDR3 is CASSPGTGVRLANSPLHF. The CDR3 bases are TGTGCCAGCAGCCCCGGGACAGGGGTTCGGTTGGCTAATTCACCCCTCCACTTT.

This clone was found once. This chain joins TRBV28 and TRBJ2-2, with D tentatively TRBD1 (5 bases). The V gene's germline CDR1 is MDHEN and CDR2 SYDVKM. Trimming stripped 3 bases from V and 4 bases from J, with 12 bases between. This CDR3 spans 15 amino acids. CDR3 sequence (DNA): TGTGCCAGCAGTTTGTTTACAGGCATCACCGGGGAGCTGTTTTTT. Translated, it gives CASSLFTGITGELFF.

The chain has TRBV19 and TRBJ1-2; D might be TRBD1 (6 bases). The CDR3 spans 18 residues. The V gene's germline CDR1 is LNHDA and CDR2 SQIVND (reference sequence). V was cut by 11 bases and J by 4 bases, with 32 bases left in between. CDR3 in amino acids: CARTQAKGHLSWFYGYTF. CDR3 nucleotides: TGTGCCCGCACCCAAGCAAAGGGACACCTGTCCTGGTTCTATGGCTACACCTTC. Combining the CDR3 with reference TRBV19 and TRBJ1-2 gives the whole variable domain DGGITQSPKYLFRKEGQNVTLSCEQNLNHDAMYWYRQDPGQGLRLIYYSQIVNDFQKGDIAEGYSVSREKKESFPLTVTSAQKNPTAFYLCARTQAKGHLSWFYGYTFGSGTRLTVV.

V and J are TRBV20-1 and TRBJ1-1, with 8 bases matching TRBD1. The CDR3 is 10 residues long. With 2 bases clipped from V and 11 bases from J, the junction kept 1 base outside the gene matches. The germline V gene encodes CDR1 DFQATT and CDR2 SNEGSKA (reference sequence). The chain's CDR3 is CSARTGGAFF. The CDR3 coding sequence is TGCAGTGCTAGAACAGGGGGGGCTTTCTTT.

The chain couples TRBV5-4 to TRBJ2-3, with 11 bases lining up with TRBD2. The CDR3 is made up of 15 amino acids. The germline CDR1 and CDR2 sequences are SGHNT and YYREEE (reference sequence). The trim removed 6 bases at V and 2 bases at J, leaving 5 bases unmatched. CDR3 in DNA: TGTGCCAGCAAGCTAGCGGGGGGTTTCACAGATACGCAGTATTTT. This gives the protein CASKLAGGFTDTQYF.

The chain has TRBV11-3 and TRBJ2-5; D is perhaps TRBD2 (5 bases). The germline gives CDR1 SGHNT, CDR2 YENEEA. The V end lost 4 bases, the J end lost 2 bases, and 17 bases lay between the germline ends. The CDR3 runs 16 residues. CDR3 DNA: TGTGCCAGCAGCTCGAGGAAACCTAGCCTTCAAGAGACCCAGTACTTC. Its translation: CASSSRKPSLQETQYF.

This clone was seen only once. The CDR3 region has the DNA TGTGCCACCAGCAGAGATCCCACTAGCGCGGAGACCCAGTACTTC. This codes for CATSRDPTSAETQYF. The V gene is TRBV15, the J gene TRBJ2-5; 7 bases are shared with TRBD2. The J segment lost 5 bases and the V segment lost 0 bases, leaving 6 bases of the junction unmatched. CDR1 and CDR2 from the germline V gene are LNHNV and YYDKDF (reference sequence). The CDR3 runs to 15 residues.

This clone was seen only once. The rearrangement uses TRBV11-3 and TRBJ2-1, with TRBD1 matching over 10 bases. V trimming: 5 bases; J trimming: 5 bases; junction bases outside the gene matches: 6. The germline V gene encodes CDR1 SGHNT and CDR2 YENEEA. This CDR3 contains 15 residues. The CDR3 loop is CASSAAGTGDNEQFF. DNA for the CDR3: TGTGCCAGCAGCGCGGCCGGGACAGGGGACAATGAGCAGTTCTTC. The entire variable domain, with the rest obtained from reference TRBV11-3 and TRBJ2-1, is as follows: EAGVVQSPRYKIIEKKQPVAFWCNPISGHNTLYWYLQNLGQGPELLIRYENEEAVDDSQLPKDRFSAERLKGVDSTLKIQPAELGDSAVYLCASSAAGTGDNEQFFGPGTRLTVL.